Below, 19 T cell receptor beta chains from the same sample are listed, as sequenced in a study of esophageal squamous cell carcinoma under preoperative chemotherapy. Each CDR3 protein gets one entry after TCRdb re-called the PCR reads with MiXCR. The repertoire holds roughly 14,000 distinct CDR3 sequences, with roughly half as singletons. Time point here: before preoperative PTX-NDP chemotherapy. This sample was obtained from a patient given preoperative chemotherapy. These receptors were collected from a human donor with esophageal squamous cell carcinoma. The donor label of this sample is uncertain.

By share of the sample, this clonotype is medium-sized. The chain couples TRBV24-1 to TRBJ2-3, with TRBD1 identical over 7 bases. The V gene end was trimmed by 3 bases and the J gene end by 0 bases; junction bases not matched to a gene: 5. Germline V gene sequence: CDR1 KGHDR, CDR2 SFDVKD. The CDR3 runs 16 residues. The CDR3 DNA sequence: TGTGCCACCAGTGATCTCAGGGGGTACAGCACAGATACGCAGTATTTT. This translates into CATSDLRGYSTDTQYF.

The chain combines TRBV5-6 with TRBJ1-2; D unclear. The germline V gene has CDR1 SGHDT and CDR2 YYEEEE. Trimming removed 2 bases from V and 6 bases from J, with 11 bases in between. CDR3 length equals 13 residues. The CDR3 nucleotides are TGTGCCAGCAGCTTCGCCGGGGTGGATGGCTACACCTTC. It translates to CASSFAGVDGYTF.

The chain has TRBV7-3 and TRBJ2-3; 7 bases are a match to TRBD2. This CDR3 has 14 residues. The germline V gene has CDR1 SGHTA and CDR2 FQGTGA. V lost 11 bases and J lost 9; bases outside the gene matches: 17. CDR3 in amino acids: CAGRGSSDKETQYF. The DNA for the CDR3 is TGTGCCGGGCGCGGGAGCTCCGACAAAGAGACGCAGTATTTT. Full variable domain (remainder filled in from reference TRBV7-3 and TRBJ2-3): GAGVSQTPSNKVTEKGKYVELRCDPISGHTALYWYRQSLGQGPEFLIYFQGTGAADDSGLPNDRFFAVRPEGSVSTLKIQRTERGDSAVYLCAGRGSSDKETQYFGPGTRLTVL.

The rearrangement uses TRBV7-2 and TRBJ2-5; 10 bases match TRBD2. The J call is in doubt because the DNA end fits TRBJ2-7 better. Germline lookup yields CDR1 SGHTA and CDR2 FQGNSA. This CDR3 is built from 15 residues. CDR3 coding DNA: TGTGCCAGCAGCTTATTGTCTCTAGCGGGGGACGAGCAGTACTTC. This encodes CASSLLSLAGDEQYF.

This chain links TRBV5-4 with TRBJ2-1; the D gene is possibly TRBD1 (7 bases). CDR1 is SGHNT, CDR2 YYREEE, per germline (reference sequence). This CDR3 is built from 12 residues. V lost 5 bases to trimming and J lost 10 bases, with 13 bases between them. The CDR3 here is CASRPPGGEQFF. CDR3 nucleotide sequence: TGTGCCAGCAGGCCACCAGGGGGGGAGCAGTTCTTC.

This clonotype is large (0.1 to 1%) within its sample. The chain carries TRBV7-8 and TRBJ2-7, with D perhaps matching TRBD2 (5 bases). The CDR3 sequence is 13 residues long. Germline V gene sequence: CDR1 SGHVS, CDR2 FQNEAQ. V lost 5 bases and J 0 bases, leaving 8 bases between the germline ends. The CDR3, as DNA: TGTGCCAGCAGCGAGGACTTCTCCTACGAGCAGTACTTC. It encodes CASSEDFSYEQYF.

This chain uses TRBV7-3 with TRBJ2-1; a possible D gene is TRBD2 (6 bases). Trimming took 1 base from V and 5 from J, leaving 24 bases between them. Germline V gene lookup returns CDR1 SGHTA and CDR2 FQGTGA. This CDR3 is built from 19 residues. In DNA, the CDR3 is TGTGCCAGCAGCTTAAAAGGGTCCGGGGACTCGTTCCTTAACAATGAGCAGTTCTTC. Its translation: CASSLKGSGDSFLNNEQFF.

About this clonotype: The CDR3 does not close with the conserved phenylalanine or tryptophan, likely indicating a read error. The DNA is left out, because the CDR3 cannot be placed on it with certainty; the CDR3 is given as TCRdb lists it. This sequence joins TRBV6-5 and TRBJ2-5; the table names TRBD1, a call not compared with the DNA. CDR1 and CDR2 (germline): MNHEY, SVGAGI. Termini included, the CDR3 measures 17 amino acids. CDR3 residues: CASSYSRGGVGPASQYS.

At least ten counts were recorded for this clonotype. The rearrangement joins TRBV7-9 to TRBJ2-3, with D possibly being TRBD2 (6 bases). Trimming pared 3 bases from V and 1 base from J, leaving 11 bases between. Per the germline V gene, CDR1 is SEHNR and CDR2 is FQNEAQ (reference sequence). This CDR3 contains 15 residues. The chain's CDR3 is CASSFGWGGTDTQYF. Written as DNA, the CDR3 is TGTGCCAGCAGCTTTGGCTGGGGGGGCACAGATACGCAGTATTTT. Filled out from reference TRBV7-9 and TRBJ2-3, the complete variable domain reads DTGVSQNPRHKITKRGQNVTFRCDPISEHNRLYWYRQTLGQGPEFLTYFQNEAQLEKSRLLSDRFSAERPKGSFSTLEIQRTEQGDSAMYLCASSFGWGGTDTQYFGPGTRLTVL.

This clonotype showed up many times. This sequence joins TRBV28 and TRBJ2-3; 8 bases line up with TRBD1. With V trimmed by 7 bases and J by 2 bases, 5 bases remained unmatched. The V gene's germline CDR1 is MDHEN and CDR2 SYDVKM. The length of the CDR3 is 14 residues. CDR3 sequence: CASKAGGPTDTQYF. CDR3 nucleotides: TGTGCCAGCAAGGCAGGGGGCCCCACAGATACGCAGTATTTT.

The V and J genes are TRBV7-2 and TRBJ2-7; D tentatively reads TRBD1 or TRBD2 (5 bases each). CDR1 is SGHTA and CDR2 is FQGNSA in the germline V gene. The CDR3 is 16 amino acids. Trimming took off 5 bases at V and 9 bases at J, with 26 bases between the two ends. The CDR3, as DNA: TGTGCCAGCAGCGCAACGGGGCTGGGTTCCACAAACATGCAGTACTTC. Translation: CASSATGLGSTNMQYF.

This clonotype has more than one count but fewer than ten. The genes are TRBV10-1 and TRBJ2-5; D gene ambiguous. The CDR3 totals 10 residues. Germline CDR1 reads WNHNN; CDR2 reads SYGVQD (reference sequence). The V end lost 7 bases, the J end lost 1 base, and 1 base lay between the germline ends. In DNA form, the CDR3 reads TGCGCCAGCACCCAAGAGACCCAGTACTTC. Amino acids: CASTQETQYF.

In its sample, this clonotype ranks as medium-sized. This sequence joins TRBV27 and TRBJ2-1, with TRBD2 as a possible D gene (6 bases). Per the germline V gene, CDR1 is MNHEY and CDR2 is SMNVEV (reference sequence). The length of the CDR3 is 13 residues. V shed 2 bases and J shed 11 bases, with 13 bases lying between them. The chain's CDR3 is CASSLPAREQQFF. CDR3 sequence (DNA): TGTGCCAGCAGTTTACCTGCCCGGGAGCAGCAGTTCTTC.

As concerns this clonotype: The conserved closing phenylalanine or tryptophan is absent in this CDR3, likely reflecting a read error. It is unclear where the CDR3 begins or ends on the DNA, so no DNA is shown, and the CDR3 is as TCRdb lists it. The J gene is TRBJ2-5, the V gene TRBV6-5; the DNA was not compared with TRBD1, the D call given in the table. The CDR3 region is 17 residues in length, termini included. The germline V gene encodes CDR1 MNHEY and CDR2 SVGAGI. The CDR3 is CASSYSGGGAGPATRLS.

The V call is TRBV7-2, the J call TRBJ2-5; 9 bases fit TRBD2. Germline V CDR1 and CDR2: SGHTA, FQGNSA. V shed 5 bases, J shed 11 bases, and the junction held 12 bases outside the gene matches. The CDR3 totals 14 residues. CDR3 DNA: TGTGCCAGCAGCCGGACTAGCGACCACAATGAGCAGTACTTC. Encoded protein: CASSRTSDHNEQYF.

A note on this clonotype: Relative to the germline gene, one junction end is altered; a read error may explain this. The CDR3 DNA follows: TGTGCGAGCAGTGTATCGGGGGGCGGGAGCAAAGATACGCAGTATTTT. It codes for CASSVSGGGSKDTQYF. The genes are TRBV27 and TRBJ2-3, with D possibly TRBD2 on 7 matching bases. The germline gives CDR1 MNHEY, CDR2 SMNVEV (reference sequence). The CDR3 loop spans 16 amino acids.

The rearrangement links TRBV7-3 to TRBJ2-1; a weak D match, TRBD2 (6 bases). V lost 5 bases, J lost 7 bases, and 15 bases lay in between. This CDR3 is 14 amino acids long. CDR1 is SGHTA and CDR2 is FQGTGA in the germline V gene. The CDR3: CASSPRGNSNEQFF. The DNA for the CDR3 is TGTGCCAGCAGCCCACGGGGGAACTCAAATGAGCAGTTCTTC.

This clonotype was detected only a few times. CDR3 coding DNA: TGTGCCAGCAGTGAACCTTCCGGGACAGGAGGGACTAGCGGGAGGGTGGGCGAGACCCAGTACTTC. Its translation: CASSEPSGTGGTSGRVGETQYF. This chain connects TRBV6-1 to TRBJ2-5; TRBD2 aligns across 16 bases. V trimming: 2 bases; J trimming: 5 bases; junction bases outside the gene matches: 20. The CDR3 spans 22 residues. Looked up from germline, CDR1 is MNHNS and CDR2 is SASEGT.

This clonotype came up a few times. The chain couples TRBV7-2 to TRBJ2-3, with D perhaps TRBD1 (6 bases). This CDR3 contains 12 residues. V was trimmed by 6 bases and J by 5 bases, leaving 9 bases between them. In germline, CDR1 is SGHTA, CDR2 FQGNSA. CDR3: CASSGGLDTQYF. The CDR3 DNA follows: TGTGCCAGCAGTGGGGGCCTAGATACGCAGTATTTT.